The rows below give T cell receptor beta chains drawn from one sample of a study of shared clonotypes between healthy human individuals. Profiling relied on immunoSEQ multiplex PCR, and the TCRdb table lists in-frame clones only, not all of them. This table holds a few hundred thousand clones, just over 65% found once. The sample was memory CD4+ T cells sorted from blood. The receptors were sampled from a man in his thirties or forties in good health. The CDR3 runs from the conserved cysteine through the conserved F or W. D genes are given only for firm matches. Clone size is shown for a subset of rows, as once, few, many or a class of expanded clone.

D	J	V	size	length	DNA	CDR3
.	TRBJ1-4	TRBV6-6	.	14	TGTGCCAGTAGGTGGGCAGGGCCGGATGAAAAACTGTTTTTT	CASRWAGPDEKLFF
.	TRBJ2-1	TRBV5-1	.	14	TGCGCCAGCTCCCCCGGGGCCGACGGTTGGGAGCAGTTCTTC	CASSPGADGWEQFF
TRBD2	TRBJ2-7	TRBV27	.	12	TGTGCCAGCAGTACGTCCGGGACTAGGGAGTACTTC	CASSTSGTREYF
TRBD1	TRBJ1-2	TRBV28	.	15	TGTGCCAGCGTCCCCGGGGGACAGCGAAACTATGGCTACACCTTC	CASVPGGQRNYGYTF
TRBD2	TRBJ2-2	TRBV28	few	15	TGTGCCAGCAGGCTAGCGGGAGAGGAAACCGGGGAGCTGTTTTTT	CASRLAGEETGELFF
.	TRBJ2-7	TRBV7-9	few	11	TGTGCCAGCAGCCATAGTTACGAGCAGTACTTC	CASSHSYEQYF
TRBD1	TRBJ2-3	TRBV19	.	15	TGTGCCAGTAGAGAGACAGGGTTGGGCACAGATACGCAGTATTTT	CASRETGLGTDTQYF
.	TRBJ1-1	TRBV28	.	12	TGTGCCAGCAGCAATCTAGGGAGGGAGGCTTTCTTT	CASSNLGREAFF
.	TRBJ1-1	TRBV6-1	.	13	TGTGCCAGCAGGGTAACAGATAACACTGAAGCTTTCTTT	CASRVTDNTEAFF
TRBD2	TRBJ2-1	TRBV28	.	16	TGTGCCAGCACCCTTTCGGGCGGGAGGGAGGTAGATGAGCAGTTCTTC	CASTLSGGREVDEQFF
.	TRBJ1-5	TRBV2	few	13	TGTGCCAGCAACCCTTCGGGCGGTCAGCCCCAGCATTTT	CASNPSGGQPQHF
.	TRBJ1-5	TRBV6-1	few	11	TGTGCCAGCAGGGACAATCAGCCCCAGCATTTT	CASRDNQPQHF
TRBD2	TRBJ2-3	TRBV7-9	few	13	TGTGCCAGCAGCTCGATTATAGCGGGATCGCAGTATTTT	CASSSIIAGSQYF
.	TRBJ1-1	TRBV6-4	.	19	TGTGCCAGCAGTGACTCGCACCAATTTAAATCCAGACGGAACACTGAAGCTTTCTTT	CASSDSHQFKSRRNTEAFF
.	TRBJ2-7	TRBV5-5	.	15	TGTGCCAGCAGCGGAATAGGACAGATATCCTACGAGCAGTACTTC	CASSGIGQISYEQYF
TRBD2	TRBJ2-4	TRBV5-1	.	17	TGCGCCAGCAGCTTGGGCCCCGTGGGAGGGGTGGAAAACATTCAGTACTTC	CASSLGPVGGVENIQYF
TRBD1	TRBJ1-4	TRBV28	.	15	TGTGCCAGCAGTTACCTACAGGGGGGTAATGAAAAACTGTTTTTT	CASSYLQGGNEKLFF
TRBD2	TRBJ2-1	TRBV6-1	few	14	TGTGCCAGCACTGGACTAGCGGGAGATAGGGAGCAGTTCTTC	CASTGLAGDREQFF
.	TRBJ1-3	TRBV4-3	.	15	TGCGCCAGCAGCCAAGGGTTCGGGCCTGGAAACACCATATATTTT	CASSQGFGPGNTIYF
TRBD1	TRBJ1-1	TRBV5-6	.	16	TGTGCCAGCAGCCCCGAGACAGGGGGCTTTTACACTGAAGCTTTCTTT	CASSPETGGFYTEAFF
.	TRBJ2-3	TRBV6-5	.	13	TGTGCCAGCAGCCCCCAACTCACAGATACGCAGTATTTT	CASSPQLTDTQYF
.	TRBJ2-1	TRBV9	.	17	TGTGCCAGCAGCGCCTTACCCGGGAGTGCGTTTTATGATGAGCAGTTCTTC	CASSALPGSAFYDEQFF
.	TRBJ2-2	TRBV11-2	.	16	TGTGCCAGCAGAGCTCCCAGGAGGTGGGACACCGGGGAGCTGTTTTTT	CASRAPRRWDTGELFF
.	TRBJ1-4	TRBV7-9	few	14	TGTGCCAGCAGTCCTCGACAGGCGAATGAAAAACTGTTTTTT	CASSPRQANEKLFF